This entry is about one TCR beta chain. The data stem from a study of blood T cell repertoires in COVID-19. The wider study: Some COVID-19 samples were acute and others convalescent; all came from the United States, Italy and Spain. Sources were T cells, B-cell-depleted T cells, or PBMCs; the material itself was cDNA or gDNA.

Per the authors' pipeline: By means of reference gene primer amplification, nucleated cell counts were estimated. Produced via immunoSEQ multiplex PCR; TCRdb's table is partial and in-frame only. V, J and clone size are those of that table, while D and trimming were read from the DNA. This sample has 120,000 or so clones, with about 79% found just once. With 4 bases clipped from V and 3 bases from J, the junction kept 7 bases outside the gene matches. The CDR3 has 15 amino acids. Germline CDR1 is MNHEY and CDR2 is SVGAGI. Sequenced: peripheral blood. V is TRBV6-5 and J is TRBJ1-2; TRBD1 aligns across 8 bases. The sequence was obtained from a man in his forties with active or convalescent COVID-19. CDR3 nucleotides: TGTGCCAGCAGTTCGGACAGGGCGATCTACTATGGCTACACCTTC. Amino acids: CASSSDRAIYYGYTF.